The sequence of this TCR beta chain was determined in a study of T cells after posttransplantation cyclophosphamide. Study findings and constraints: Tissue-infiltrating T cells from skin or gut overlapped little with blood T cells. Later post-transplant blood repertoires were often dominated by donor CD8+ memory clones. TRB clonality was highly associated with recipient CMV seropositivity and reactivation.

Generated by immunoSEQ multiplex PCR, the TCRdb table keeps only in-frame clones and is missing some. The sample holds about 32,000 clones; around nine tenths are singletons and the top ten take 0.2% to 0.3%. The CDR3 totals 13 residues. The germline V and J ends were trimmed by 8 bases and 0 bases, with 8 bases remaining between them. Germline-derived CDR1 and CDR2 are SGHAT and FQNNGV. The naive gate required viable CD3+CD4+ or CD3+CD8+ cells with CCR7+CD45RA+CD45RO-CD95-CD27+CD28+ phenotype. Peripheral blood was collected from the related graft donor on the marrow donation day. A word on this clone: Its antigen is undetermined.

This clonotype originated in a woman between 55 and 75 years old in good health, CMV-negative, and a related stem cell transplant donor. The source material was naive CD4+ T cells sorted from PBMCs. The chain links TRBV11-2 to TRBJ2-1, with D possibly matching TRBD2 (5 bases). CDR3 amino acids: CASLTSSYNEQFF. The DNA of the CDR3 is TGTGCCAGCTTAACTAGCTCCTACAATGAGCAGTTCTTC.